This TCR beta chain was found in a study of blood T cell repertoires in COVID-19. Across the study: Sources were T cells, B-cell-depleted T cells, or PBMCs; the material itself was cDNA or gDNA.

Germline lookup yields CDR1 SEHNR and CDR2 FQNEAQ (reference sequence). This CDR3 has 15 amino acids. V dropped 5 bases and J dropped 6; count of bases not matched to a gene: 8. As handled by the study authors: Reference gene primer amplification gave estimated nucleated cell counts. Clones were sequenced by immunoSEQ multiplex PCR, and TCRdb holds only the in-frame ones, with some missing. The V and J calls and the clone size are those of that table, but D and trimming were determined from the DNA. The sample includes 45,000 to 55,000 clones, more than 65% of them seen just once. The TCR originated in a woman in her 70s with acute or convalescent COVID-19. The J gene is TRBJ2-1, the V gene TRBV7-9, with TRBD1 identical over 9 bases. Sequences were obtained from peripheral blood. The CDR3 protein is CASSPGTGRSNEQFF. DNA for the CDR3: TGTGCCAGCAGCCCAGGGACAGGGAGAAGCAATGAGCAGTTCTTC. Full variable domain (rest looked up from reference TRBV7-9 and TRBJ2-1): DTGVSQNPRHKITKRGQNVTFRCDPISEHNRLYWYRQTLGQGPEFLTYFQNEAQLEKSRLLSDRFSAERPKGSFSTLEIQRTEQGDSAMYLCASSPGTGRSNEQFFGPGTRLTVL.